These 5 T cell receptor beta chains came from one sample sequenced in a study of PD-L1 blockade in urothelial cancer. TCRdb keeps only in-frame clones here, not all; method: immunoSEQ multiplex PCR. The table shows approximately 38,000 clones, with around 80% occurring only once. Source: PBMCs, taken around atezolizumab (anti-PD-L1) treatment. Receptor source: a man in his sixties with urothelial cancer.

The genes are TRBV5-5 and TRBJ1-2; 9 nucleotides align to TRBD1. The CDR3 loop spans 13 amino acids. Germline CDR1 and CDR2: SGHKS and YYEKEE (reference sequence). V gave up 4 bases and J gave up 7 bases; unmatched junction bases: 5. CDR3 sequence reads: CASSPGQGLGYTF. The CDR3 DNA sequence: TGTGCCAGCAGCCCTGGACAGGGGCTTGGCTACACCTTC.

The chain couples TRBV28 to TRBJ1-2, with 7 bases lining up with TRBD1. The CDR3 loop spans 12 amino acids. Germline assignment: CDR1 MDHEN and CDR2 SYDVKM. With 10 bases clipped from V and 10 bases from J, the junction kept 12 bases outside the gene matches. The CDR3 is CATPGTEFNYTF. The CDR3 coding sequence is TGTGCCACCCCCGGGACAGAATTCAACTACACCTTC.

The chain combines TRBV4-1 with TRBJ2-1; 8 bases agree with TRBD1. Trimming removed 2 bases from V and 6 bases from J; junction bases left unmatched: 3. CDR1 is MGHRA, CDR2 YSYEKL, per germline. This CDR3 has 14 residues. CDR3 DNA sequence: TGCGCCAGCAGCCAATGGACAGGGTTCAATGAGCAGTTCTTC. Translating gives CASSQWTGFNEQFF.

The rearrangement joins TRBV4-1 to TRBJ2-5; D may be TRBD1 (5 bases). CDR1 and CDR2 (germline): MGHRA, YSYEKL. CDR3 length: 15 residues. The V and J ends lost 2 bases and 3 bases respectively, with 13 bases between them. In DNA form, the CDR3 reads TGCGCCAGCAGCCAACCCAGGGTGGCGAAAGAGACCCAGTACTTC. This translates into CASSQPRVAKETQYF.

The chain joins TRBV6-1 to TRBJ2-7; TRBD1 matches 7 bases. This CDR3 region has 17 residues. V trimming: 5 bases; J trimming: 0 bases; junction bases outside the gene matches: 13. CDR1 and CDR2 from the germline V gene are MNHNS and SASEGT. The CDR3 DNA sequence: TGTGCCAGCAGTCAAGGGGGCAGAAGCGTTAACTCCTACGAGCAGTACTTC. Protein: CASSQGGRSVNSYEQYF.